These T cell receptor beta chains were read from a single sample in a study of T-cell reconstitution after alpha-beta-depleted transplantation in children. Using its own MiXCR run on the PCR reads, TCRdb lists one record per CDR3 protein. The data hold 700,000 to 850,000 distinct CDR3 sequences, with 15% to 20% observed a single time. The source material was PBMCs, mostly from graft donor cells, sampled 360 days after TCRalphabeta/CD19-depleted stem cell transplant. These receptors originate from a male patient under 18 who had a stem cell transplant for acute lymphoblastic leukemia, so the T cells may come from the graft donor. The CDR3 runs from the conserved cysteine through the conserved F or W. D genes are given only for firm matches. Clone size is shown for a subset of rows, as once, few, many or a class of expanded clone.

clone_size	j_call	v_call	d_call	cdr3_nt	cdr3_aa
few	TRBJ2-7	TRBV5-1	-	TGCGCCAGCCGCTCCCTGCTCGCCTACGAGCAGTACTTC	CASRSLLAYEQYF
many	TRBJ1-1	TRBV6-1	-	TGTGCCAGCGCGGCCAGGGCCACTGAAGCTTTCTTT	CASAARATEAFF
-	TRBJ2-7	TRBV5-1	-	TGCGCCAGCAGCTTGTCAGGGATGGGGGCCTACGAGCAGTACTTC	CASSLSGMGAYEQYF
-	TRBJ1-1	TRBV12-3/TRBV12-4	-	TGTGCCAGCAGGAGAGGGGCGGCTTTCTTT	CASRRGAAFF
many	TRBJ2-1	TRBV29-1	-	TGCAGCGTTGAAAAAGTTGGGATATACAATGAGCAGTTCTTC	CSVEKVGIYNEQFF
many	TRBJ2-5	TRBV12-3/TRBV12-4	TRBD1	TGTGCCAGCAGTCAACGTCTCCAAGGACAGGAATCAGAGACCCAGTACTTC	CASSQRLQGQESETQYF
once	TRBJ1-1	TRBV5-1	TRBD1	TGCGCCAGCAGCTTGGCCGGACAGGACTACACTGAAGCTTTCTTT	CASSLAGQDYTEAFF
few	TRBJ2-7	TRBV27	TRBD2	TGTGCCAGCAGTGCCGGACTAGCGGGTTCATACTACGAGCAGTACTTC	CASSAGLAGSYYEQYF
-	TRBJ2-7	TRBV10-3	TRBD1	TGTGCCATCAGTCACCCGGCCGGGACAGGGGGAATTAGTTCCTACGAGCAGTACTTC	CAISHPAGTGGISSYEQYF
few	TRBJ1-5	TRBV24-1	TRBD1	TGTGCCACCAGTGGGGAGGGAAACAGGGGGCGCGGGAGCAATCAGCCCCAGCATTTT	CATSGEGNRGRGSNQPQHF
-	TRBJ1-3	TRBV5-1	-	TGCGCCAGCAGCTCCTCGCGAGGGGCCACCATATATTTT	CASSSSRGATIYF
many	TRBJ2-7	TRBV10-3	-	TGTGCCATCAGTGAACGAGGGGGGGCGGACGAGCAGTACTTC	CAISERGGADEQYF
-	TRBJ2-7	TRBV20-1	-	TGCAGTGCTAGATACGGACCGTCGAGCTCCTACGAGCAGTACTTC	CSARYGPSSSYEQYF
-	TRBJ2-7	TRBV7-6	-	TGTGCCAGCAGCTTATGGGAGGGGGAAACGGACGAGCAGTACTTC	CASSLWEGETDEQYF
many	TRBJ2-1	TRBV7-9	-	TGTGCCAGCATAGGCGGATACAATGAGCAGTTCTTC	CASIGGYNEQFF
-	TRBJ2-3	TRBV27	TRBD2	TGTGCCAGCAGCCCTACCCCTCCGGGACTACCGACAGATACGCAGTATTTT	CASSPTPPGLPTDTQYF
few	TRBJ2-3	TRBV2	-	TGTGCCAGCAGTCTCACCCCTCCTAGCGGCACAGATACGCAGTATTTT	CASSLTPPSGTDTQYF
few	TRBJ2-1	TRBV20-1	TRBD1	TGCAGTGCGTCAGGGGGCGGGCCCCCTTATGAGCAGTTCTTC	CSASGGGPPYEQFF
few	TRBJ2-7	TRBV25-1	-	TGTGCCAGCAGTGAATTTTCAGGGGCGGAAGACGAGCAGTACTTC	CASSEFSGAEDEQYF
few	TRBJ1-3	TRBV19	-	TGTGCCAGTAGCCGGCCGGGCACCATATATTTT	CASSRPGTIYF
-	TRBJ1-2	TRBV12-3/TRBV12-4	-	TGTGCCAGCAGCCCCTCCCGGGGGGCATGGGGCTACACCTTC	CASSPSRGAWGYTF
-	TRBJ2-1	TRBV2	-	TGTGCCAGCAGGCTAGAGACCATGACCAATGAGCAGTTCTTC	CASRLETMTNEQFF
-	TRBJ2-1	TRBV4-1	TRBD2	TGCGCCAGCAGCCAAACCCCCACTAGCGGGAATTACAATGAGCAGTTCTTC	CASSQTPTSGNYNEQFF
many	TRBJ2-7	TRBV6-2/TRBV6-3	-	TGTGCCAGCAGTTACACCCCCTACGAGCAGTACTTC	CASSYTPYEQYF
many	TRBJ2-6	TRBV7-3	TRBD1	TGTGCCAGCAGCTTTTCCGGGACAGTCCTCTCTGGGGCCAACGTCCTGACTTTC	CASSFSGTVLSGANVLTF
many	TRBJ2-7	TRBV12-3/TRBV12-4	-	TGTGCCAGCAGTTTGTGGGAGTCCTACGAGCAGTACTTC	CASSLWESYEQYF
-	TRBJ2-3	TRBV12-3/TRBV12-4	-	TGTGCCAGCAGAACAGAATCCCGCACAGATACGCAGTATTTT	CASRTESRTDTQYF
-	TRBJ1-5	TRBV5-1	TRBD1	TGCGCCAGCAGCTCGACAGGGGGCGTTCAGCCCCAGCATTTT	CASSSTGGVQPQHF
-	TRBJ2-1	TRBV29-1	-	TGCAGCGTTGCCCTCGACCTGGGCAATGAGCAGTTCTTC	CSVALDLGNEQFF